The 24 T cell receptor beta chains reported below all come from one sample, sequenced in a study of blood T cell repertoires in COVID-19. The protocol was immunoSEQ multiplex PCR, while the TCRdb copy is restricted to in-frame clones and leaves out a portion. The table has just under 150,000 clones, about nine tenths seen once. Material: peripheral blood. The origin of the receptors is a man aged 45 to 65 who had recovered from COVID-19.

This clone has only one observation. CDR3 protein: CASSPSKSPYNEQFF. CDR3 coding DNA: TGTGCCAGCAGCCCCAGTAAGTCCCCCTACAATGAGCAGTTCTTC. V gene TRBV7-9 combines with J gene TRBJ2-1; D unresolved. There are 15 residues in the CDR3. V dropped 5 bases and J dropped 2 bases, with 13 bases sitting between them. Germline CDR1 SEHNR, CDR2 FQNEAQ (reference sequence).

V is TRBV19 and J is TRBJ1-4; 7 nucleotides agree with TRBD1. Losses at the gene ends were 5 bases for V and 7 bases for J; bases not matched to a gene: 13. The CDR3 runs to 16 residues. Germline V gene lookup returns CDR1 LNHDA and CDR2 SQIVND (reference sequence). The CDR3: CASSASRDSKGEKLFF. In DNA, the CDR3 is TGTGCCAGTAGTGCTTCCCGGGACAGTAAAGGTGAAAAACTGTTTTTT.

This chain connects TRBV12-3 or TRBV12-4 to TRBJ2-1; the D is unclear. The length of the CDR3 is 13 residues. V dropped 2 bases and J dropped 5 bases, with 7 bases sitting between them. Here the CDR3 reads CASSLFQDNEQFF. CDR3 nucleotide sequence: TGTGCCAGCAGTTTATTCCAGGACAATGAGCAGTTCTTC.

The rearrangement uses TRBV5-6 and TRBJ1-6, with D possibly being TRBD1 (6 bases). Germline-derived CDR1 and CDR2 are SGHDT and YYEEEE. The V end lost 4 bases, the J end lost 7 bases, and 24 bases lay between the germline ends. This CDR3 contains 18 residues. The CDR3 loop is CASSLWASRAGANSPLHF. As DNA, the CDR3 is TGTGCCAGCAGCCTCTGGGCCAGCCGGGCAGGGGCAAATTCACCCCTCCACTTT.

The chain carries TRBV6-1 and TRBJ1-6; D call uncertain. Trimming took off 2 bases at V and 6 bases at J, with 11 bases between the two ends. Germline CDR1 MNHNS, CDR2 SASEGT. The CDR3 sequence is 15 residues long. CDR3 DNA: TGTGCCAGCAGTGAAACCCAGTCAGTTAATTCACCCCTCCACTTT. Translation: CASSETQSVNSPLHF.

This sequence joins TRBV5-1 and TRBJ2-5, with D possibly TRBD2 on 5 matching bases. CDR1 and CDR2 (germline): SGHRS, YFSETQ. The V gene lost 1 base and the J gene lost 4 bases, with 11 bases spanning the gap. This CDR3 region has 14 residues. CDR3 sequence: CASSLIGGPETQYF. DNA of the CDR3: TGCGCCAGCAGCTTGATTGGAGGACCAGAGACCCAGTACTTC.

This chain uses TRBV2 with TRBJ1-2; 7 positions match TRBD1. This CDR3 contains 13 residues. CDR1 and CDR2 from the germline V gene are SNHLY and FYNNEI. Trimming cost V 7 bases and J 7 bases; bases outside gene matches: 9. The CDR3 region has the DNA TGTGCCAGCACCAAGGGACAGAATCGTGGCTACACCTTC. Translation gives CASTKGQNRGYTF. Combining the CDR3 with reference TRBV2 and TRBJ1-2 gives the whole variable domain EPEVTQTPSHQVTQMGQEVILRCVPISNHLYFYWYRQILGQKVEFLVSFYNNEISEKSEIFDDQFSVERPDGSNFTLKIRSTKLEDSAMYFCASTKGQNRGYTFGSGTRLTVV.

The chain employs TRBV5-1 and TRBJ1-1; TRBD1 is a possible D gene (6 bases). There are 15 residues in the CDR3. Germline CDR1 is SGHRS and CDR2 is YFSETQ. Trimming took off 7 bases at V and 0 bases at J, with 16 bases between the two ends. Written as DNA, the CDR3 is TGCGCCAGCTCCCCCCCACAGGGAATGAACACTGAAGCTTTCTTT. Encoded protein: CASSPPQGMNTEAFF.

The rearrangement uses TRBV3-1 (or the pseudogene TRBV3-2) and TRBJ2-7, with 9 positions matching TRBD1. Germline values: CDR1 LGHDT, CDR2 YNNKEL (reference sequence). The J segment lost 4 bases and the V segment lost 5 bases, leaving 6 bases of the junction unmatched. The CDR3 sequence is 14 residues long. In DNA, the CDR3 is TGTGCCAGCAGCTATGGGACAGGGAGGTACGAGCAGTACTTC. It translates to CASSYGTGRYEQYF.

The chain links TRBV5-1 to TRBJ2-3; 10 nucleotides agree with TRBD2. Unmatched junction bases numbered 13, after V lost 4 bases and J lost 2 bases. The CDR3 length is 18 residues. Looked up from germline, CDR1 is SGHRS and CDR2 is YFSETQ. The CDR3 sequence: CASSPAPQRGGSTDTQYF. The CDR3 DNA sequence: TGCGCCAGCAGCCCCGCACCCCAGCGGGGGGGATCCACAGATACGCAGTATTTT.

The rearrangement links TRBV29-1 to TRBJ2-2; 16 bases fit TRBD2. The ends lost 5 bases at V and 3 bases at J; junction bases unmatched: 6. CDR1 and CDR2 (germline): SQVTM, ANQGSEA. This CDR3 comprises 17 residues. CDR3 region: CSVSGLAGGPHTGELFF. As DNA, the CDR3 is TGCAGCGTTTCGGGACTAGCGGGGGGGCCTCACACCGGGGAGCTGTTTTTT.

This clone was seen only once. The gene calls are TRBV6-2 or TRBV6-3 and TRBJ2-7; TRBD1 matches at 11 bases. V was pared by 3 bases and J by 2 bases, with 3 bases of the junction left unmatched. Germline V lookup: CDR1 MNHEY, CDR2 SVGEGT. This CDR3 region has 15 residues. In DNA, the CDR3 is TGTGCCAGCAGTTATTTGGACAGGGGGCCCTACGAGCAGTACTTC. Residues: CASSYLDRGPYEQYF.

This clone was seen once. The chain links TRBV4-3 to TRBJ1-1; D may be TRBD1 (5 bases). Per germline, CDR1 LGHNA and CDR2 YSLEER. V was shortened by 2 bases and J by 2 bases, with 27 bases between the two germline ends. The CDR3 loop spans 20 amino acids. CDR3 sequence: CASSQSRLGGDAVRNTEAFF. The CDR3 DNA follows: TGCGCCAGCAGCCAATCCCGCTTGGGAGGGGACGCGGTTAGAAACACTGAAGCTTTCTTT.

CDR3 coding DNA: TGTGCCAGTATCCAGGGGGTAGAGCAGTTCTTC. Its translation is CASIQGVEQFF. V gene TRBV19 combines with J gene TRBJ2-1, with 7 bases matching TRBD1. CDR3 length: 11 residues. Germline lookup yields CDR1 LNHDA and CDR2 SQIVND (reference sequence). J gave up 10 bases and V 7 bases, and 4 bases lay outside the gene matches.

V and J are TRBV5-6 and TRBJ2-7; D unresolved. The CDR3 covers 11 residues. Germline CDR1 and CDR2: SGHDT and YYEEEE. V was clipped by 4 bases and J by 3 bases, with 5 bases between them. The CDR3 DNA is TGTGCCAGCAGCACTAACTACGAGCAGTACTTC. Encoded protein: CASSTNYEQYF.

This clone was seen just once. The chain uses TRBV7-3 and TRBJ2-3; 7 bases are shared with TRBD2. V was clipped by 5 bases and J by 1 base; unmatched bases: 6. This CDR3 spans 15 amino acids. The germline V gene encodes CDR1 SGHTA and CDR2 FQGTGA. The CDR3 loop reads CASSPGGTGTDTQYF. CDR3 nucleotides: TGTGCCAGCAGCCCCGGGGGGACGGGCACAGATACGCAGTATTTT.

The chain employs TRBV6-1 and TRBJ2-7, with a possible D match to TRBD1 (5 bases). The CDR3 consists of 15 residues. Between the trimmed V and J ends, which lost 3 bases and 0 bases, there was a span of 12 bases. Germline CDR1 and CDR2: MNHNS and SASEGT. The CDR3 spells CASSELDMSSYEQYF. In DNA, the CDR3 is TGTGCCAGCAGTGAGTTGGACATGAGCTCCTACGAGCAGTACTTC.

The chain links TRBV10-2 to TRBJ1-5, with 8 positions matching TRBD1. This CDR3 has 15 amino acids. The germline V gene encodes CDR1 WSHSY and CDR2 SAAADI. The trim removed 5 bases at V and 1 base at J, leaving 4 bases unmatched. This chain's CDR3 is CASSFDRGSNQPQHF. CDR3 coding DNA: TGCGCCAGCAGTTTTGACAGGGGAAGCAATCAGCCCCAGCATTTT.

The rearrangement uses TRBV21-1 and TRBJ1-4. TRBV21-1 has pseudogene status. The CDR3 totals 14 residues. CDR3: CASSKARGSEKLFF. CDR3 coding DNA: TGTGCCAGCAGCAAAGCGCGGGGTTCTGAAAAACTGTTTTTT.

The chain links TRBV27 to TRBJ2-2; D may be TRBD1 (6 bases). Germline V CDR1 and CDR2: MNHEY, SMNVEV (reference sequence). V was cut by 3 bases and J by 7 bases, with 15 bases left in between. CDR3 size: 15 residues. In nucleotides, the CDR3 is TGTGCCAGCAGTTTCAAGGGTGGGGGCGTCGGGGAGCTGTTTTTT. Protein product: CASSFKGGGVGELFF.

V is TRBV9 and J is TRBJ1-4, with D unresolved. This CDR3 is built from 15 residues. The V and J ends lost 0 bases and 0 bases respectively, with 6 bases between them. The germline V gene encodes CDR1 SGDLS and CDR2 YYNGEE. CDR3 nucleotides: TGTGCCAGCAGCGTAGGGGCGCCAACTAATGAAAAACTGTTTTTT. Protein product: CASSVGAPTNEKLFF.

This clone was counted between two and nine times. This chain uses TRBV6-6 with TRBJ1-4; 7 positions match TRBD1. V trimming: 6 bases; J trimming: 6 bases; junction bases outside the gene matches: 10. Germline CDR1 and CDR2: MNHNY and SVGAGI (reference sequence). This CDR3 contains 15 residues. This CDR3 is CASRAPGGADEKLFF. CDR3 DNA sequence: TGTGCCAGCAGGGCACCAGGGGGAGCGGATGAAAAACTGTTTTTT.

This chain links TRBV25-1 with TRBJ2-7; maybe TRBD2 (6 bases). The CDR3 covers 13 residues. The germline V and J ends were trimmed by 8 bases and 6 bases, with 17 bases remaining between them. Germline V gene data show CDR1 as MGHDK and CDR2 as SYGVNS. The DNA of the CDR3 is TGTGCCAGCCCCGGGACTCCTCGCCTCGAGCAGTACTTC. The encoded protein is CASPGTPRLEQYF.

V usage is TRBV5-1 and J usage is TRBJ2-7, with D maybe TRBD1 (7 bases). Germline CDR1 and CDR2: SGHRS and YFSETQ. Trimming left V 3 bases short and J 2 bases short, with 12 bases between. The CDR3 has 14 residues. DNA for the CDR3: TGCGCCAGCAGCTGGGGGGACAGAACCTACGAGCAGTACTTC. Amino acids: CASSWGDRTYEQYF.